The entry that follows covers one T cell receptor beta chain sequence. This record belongs to a study of technical replicates of blood from a handful of donors. Repertoires were generated with immunoSEQ multiplex PCR, while TCRdb's copy carries only in-frame clones and drops some. The sample carries some 93,000 clones, around 95% recorded once. Germline-derived CDR1 and CDR2 are SGHDN and FVKESK. Trimming pared 4 bases from V and 4 bases from J, leaving 20 bases between. This CDR3 contains 16 residues. The origin of this receptor is a human donor in good health. The sequencing input was T cells isolated from PBMCs. The gene calls are TRBV14 and TRBJ2-7; TRBD2 is a possible D gene (8 bases). The CDR3 DNA follows: TGTGCCAGCAGCCTCCTCAGGGGGACTAGTTGGTACGAGCAGTACTTC. It codes for CASSLLRGTSWYEQYF.